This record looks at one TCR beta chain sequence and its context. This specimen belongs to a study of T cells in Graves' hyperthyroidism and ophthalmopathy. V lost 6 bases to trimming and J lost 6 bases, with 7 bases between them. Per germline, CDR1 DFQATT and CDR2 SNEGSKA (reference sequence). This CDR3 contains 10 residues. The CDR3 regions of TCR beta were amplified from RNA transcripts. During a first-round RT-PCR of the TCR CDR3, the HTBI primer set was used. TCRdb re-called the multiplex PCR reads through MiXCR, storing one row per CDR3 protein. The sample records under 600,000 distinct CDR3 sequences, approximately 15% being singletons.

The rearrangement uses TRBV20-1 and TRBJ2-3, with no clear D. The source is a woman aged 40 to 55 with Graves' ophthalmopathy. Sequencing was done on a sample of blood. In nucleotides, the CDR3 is TGCAGTGCCTGGGCGGATACGCAGTATTTT. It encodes CSAWADTQYF.